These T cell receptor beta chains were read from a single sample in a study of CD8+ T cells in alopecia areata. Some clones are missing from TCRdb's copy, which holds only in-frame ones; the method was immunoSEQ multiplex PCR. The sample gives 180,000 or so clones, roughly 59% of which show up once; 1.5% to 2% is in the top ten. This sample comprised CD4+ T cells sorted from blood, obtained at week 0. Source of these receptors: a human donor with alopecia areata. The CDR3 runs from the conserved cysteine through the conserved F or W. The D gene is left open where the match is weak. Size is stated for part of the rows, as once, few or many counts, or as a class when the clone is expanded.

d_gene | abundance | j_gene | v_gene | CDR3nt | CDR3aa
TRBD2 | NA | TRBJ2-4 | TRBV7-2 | TGTGCCAGCAGCTCGGGCGGGAGGGAGTACTTC | CASSSGGREYF
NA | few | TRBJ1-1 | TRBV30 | TGTGCCTGGAGAGTGAACGGGAACACTGAAGCTTTCTTT | CAWRVNGNTEAFF
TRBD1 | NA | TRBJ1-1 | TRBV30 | TGTGCCTGCTCCCGGACAGGGGGCAAAAGAATGAACACTGAAGCTTTCTTT | CACSRTGGKRMNTEAFF
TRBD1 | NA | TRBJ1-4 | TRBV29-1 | TGCAGCGCGTCGGGACAGATTAATGAAAAACTGTTTTTT | CSASGQINEKLFF
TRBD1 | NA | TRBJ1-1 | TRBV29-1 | TGCAGCGTCGTCGGTAGGACAGGGGGCACTGAAGCCTTCTTT | CSVVGRTGGTEAFF
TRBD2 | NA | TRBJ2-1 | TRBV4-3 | TGCGCCAGCAGCCAAGATAGGGCTAGCGGGACCTCCTACAATGAGCAGTTCTTC | CASSQDRASGTSYNEQFF
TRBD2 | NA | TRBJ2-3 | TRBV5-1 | TGCGCCAGCAGCTCCCATTTAGCGGGGGGTAGCACAGATACGCAGTATTTT | CASSSHLAGGSTDTQYF
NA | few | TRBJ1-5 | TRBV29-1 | TGCAGCGTGCTAAACAGGGACAGCAATCAGCCCCAGCATTTT | CSVLNRDSNQPQHF
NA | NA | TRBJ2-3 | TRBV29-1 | TGCAGCGTACGGGGAAGGAGCACAGATACGCAGTATTTT | CSVRGRSTDTQYF
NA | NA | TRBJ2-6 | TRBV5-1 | TGCGCCAGCAGCTTAGACAGGGTCCTGACTTTC | CASSLDRVLTF
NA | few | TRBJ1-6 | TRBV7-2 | TGTGCCAGCAGCCGCCGTGGAGTGGGGGTCCGGGATTCACCCCTCCACTTT | CASSRRGVGVRDSPLHF
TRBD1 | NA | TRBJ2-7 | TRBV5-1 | TGCGCCAGCAGCACCGGGACAGCCTACGAGCAGTACTTC | CASSTGTAYEQYF
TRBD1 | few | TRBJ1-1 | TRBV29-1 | TGCAGCGTTGGAAGACAGGGAGTTGAAGCTTTCTTT | CSVGRQGVEAFF
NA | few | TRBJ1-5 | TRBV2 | TGTGCCAGCAGTGACGGGGCTAGCAATCAGCCCCAGCATTTT | CASSDGASNQPQHF
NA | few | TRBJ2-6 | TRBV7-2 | TGTGCCAGCAGCGGGGATACCTCTGGGGCCAACGTCCTGACTTTC | CASSGDTSGANVLTF
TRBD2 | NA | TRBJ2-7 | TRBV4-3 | TGCGCCAGCAGCCAAGCTGGACTAGCGGGGGGTACACCTCTTGAGGAGCAGTACTTC | CASSQAGLAGGTPLEEQYF
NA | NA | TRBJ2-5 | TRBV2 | TGTGCCAGCAGTGCCCTACAAGAGACCCAGTACTTC | CASSALQETQYF
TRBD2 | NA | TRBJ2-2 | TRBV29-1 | TGCAGCGCGACGGGACTAGCGGACACCGGGGAGCTGTTTTTT | CSATGLADTGELFF
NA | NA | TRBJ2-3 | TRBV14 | TGTGCCAGCAGCCAAGACGGTCGACGGGCCAGCACAGATACGCAGTATTTT | CASSQDGRRASTDTQYF
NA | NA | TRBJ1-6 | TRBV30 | TGTGCCTGGAAGTCGGGTCTCGTGAGTTCACCCCTCCACTTT | CAWKSGLVSSPLHF
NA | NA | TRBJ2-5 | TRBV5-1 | TGCGCCAGCAGCCCGGGGACACGCCAAGAGACCCAGTACTTC | CASSPGTRQETQYF
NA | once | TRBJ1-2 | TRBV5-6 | TGTGCCAGCATCTACGGGACGGAAACCGGCTACACCTTC | CASIYGTETGYTF
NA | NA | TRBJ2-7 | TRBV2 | TGTGCCAGCATCGAAGATGGGGACCTCTACGAGCAGTACTTC | CASIEDGDLYEQYF
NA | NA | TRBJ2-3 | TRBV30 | TGTGCCTGGACTAACTTGCCGGGACGAAATGGCGCAGATACGCAGTATTTT | CAWTNLPGRNGADTQYF
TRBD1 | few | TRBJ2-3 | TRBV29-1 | TGCAGCGTGCGGACAGGAGGAGATACGCAGTATTTT | CSVRTGGDTQYF
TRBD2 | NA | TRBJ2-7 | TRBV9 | TGTGCCAGCAGCGCCGGGACTAGCGGGGGGTTGTACGAGCAGTACTTC | CASSAGTSGGLYEQYF
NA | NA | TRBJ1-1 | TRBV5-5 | TGTGCCAGCAGCTTGCGTCAGGGGTTCATGAACACTGAAGCTTTCTTT | CASSLRQGFMNTEAFF
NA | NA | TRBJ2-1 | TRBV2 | TGTGCCAGCAGTGAAACTGGGGTGGGGCGGTTCTTC | CASSETGVGRFF
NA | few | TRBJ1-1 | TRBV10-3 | TGTGCCATCAGTGAGTCAACGGGAGGGTGGGGAGCCCAGGCTGAAGCTTTCTTT | CAISESTGGWGAQAEAFF
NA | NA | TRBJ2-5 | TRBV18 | TGTGCCAGCTCACTCCGAGTAGTCCCAGAGACCCAGTACTTC | CASSLRVVPETQYF
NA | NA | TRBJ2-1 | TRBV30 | TGTGCCTGGAGAGGACAAAAGACCGATGAGCAGTTCTTC | CAWRGQKTDEQFF
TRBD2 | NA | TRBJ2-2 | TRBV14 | TGTGCCAGCAGCTTCAGCGGGGGAAGCGGGGAGCTGTTTTTT | CASSFSGGSGELFF
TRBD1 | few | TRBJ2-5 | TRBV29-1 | TGCAGCGTCGTACTACAGGGGAACCAAGAGACCCAGTACTTC | CSVVLQGNQETQYF
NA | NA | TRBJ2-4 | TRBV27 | TGTGCCAGCAGTTCGACCGGGACCGGTTTTGTCAAAAACATTCAGTACTTC | CASSSTGTGFVKNIQYF
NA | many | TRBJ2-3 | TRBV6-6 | TGTGCCAGCAGTTACTCCCCAGGAGATACGCAGTATTTT | CASSYSPGDTQYF
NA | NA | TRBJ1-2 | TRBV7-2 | TGTGCCAGCAGCTTAGCGCAGGGAGAGTATGGCTACACCTTC | CASSLAQGEYGYTF
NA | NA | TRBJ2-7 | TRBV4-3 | TGCGCCAGCAGCCAAGGGCGATGGGAATACGAGCAGTACTTC | CASSQGRWEYEQYF
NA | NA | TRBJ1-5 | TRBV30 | TGTGCCTGGAGTGTGAAGGGAGATCAGCCCCAGCATTTT | CAWSVKGDQPQHF
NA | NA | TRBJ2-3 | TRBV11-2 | TGTGCCAGCAGCTTGAGAGGGGGGGCCGGCACAGATACGCAGTATTTT | CASSLRGGAGTDTQYF
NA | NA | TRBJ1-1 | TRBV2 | TGTGCCAGCTTAGAGGACAGCGGAACTGAAGCTTTCTTT | CASLEDSGTEAFF
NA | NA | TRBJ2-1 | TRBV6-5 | TGTGCCAGCAGTTACAGGAAGGATGAGCAGTTCTTC | CASSYRKDEQFF
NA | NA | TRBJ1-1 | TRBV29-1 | TGCAGCGTTTCCGGGACAAGGAACACTGAAGCTTTCTTT | CSVSGTRNTEAFF
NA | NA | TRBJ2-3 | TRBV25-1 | TGTGCCAGCAGTGAACCAGCGGGCCTCACAGATACGCAGTATTTT | CASSEPAGLTDTQYF
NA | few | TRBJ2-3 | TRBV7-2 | TGTGCCAGCGGAGGGAGCCTCACAGATACGCAGTATTTT | CASGGSLTDTQYF
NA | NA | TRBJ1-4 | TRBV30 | TGTGCCTGGAGCGTTGGGGCAGGGAGTAACGAAAAACTGTTTTTT | CAWSVGAGSNEKLFF
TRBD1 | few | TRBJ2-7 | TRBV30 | TGTGCCGGAAGACAGGGGCCCTACGAGCAGTACTTC | CAGRQGPYEQYF
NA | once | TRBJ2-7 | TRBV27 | TGTGCCAGCAGTCCGACCAGTCGTTCCTACGAGCAGTACTTC | CASSPTSRSYEQYF
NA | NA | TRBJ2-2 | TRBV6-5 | TGTGCCAGCAGTTACGAGGGGTTAAACACCGGGGAGCTGTTTTTT | CASSYEGLNTGELFF
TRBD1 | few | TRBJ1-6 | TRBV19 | TGTGCCAGTAGTCGGGACAGCGACTCTTCCTCAAATTCACCCCTCCACTTT | CASSRDSDSSSNSPLHF
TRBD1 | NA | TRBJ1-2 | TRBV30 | TGTGCCTGGAGTCCCACAGGGGTAGGCTACACCTTC | CAWSPTGVGYTF
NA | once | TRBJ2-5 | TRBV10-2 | TGCGCCAGCAGTGAGTCAGCCATAGCCACCGAGGAGACCCAGTACTTC | CASSESAIATEETQYF
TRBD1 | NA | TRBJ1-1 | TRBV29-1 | TGCAGCGTTAACAGGGGGAACACTGAAGCTTTCTTT | CSVNRGNTEAFF
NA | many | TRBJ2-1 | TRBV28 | TGTGCCAGCAGTTTGCGAGGCGATGAGCAGTTCTTC | CASSLRGDEQFF
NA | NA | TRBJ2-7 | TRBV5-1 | TGCGCCAGCAGCTTGGGTGCTTCCTACGAGCAGTACTTC | CASSLGASYEQYF
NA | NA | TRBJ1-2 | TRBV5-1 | TGCGCCAGCAGCTTGGCAGATAACTATGGCTACACCTTC | CASSLADNYGYTF
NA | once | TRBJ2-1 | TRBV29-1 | TGCAGCGTTGACAGGGGTGGGAATGAGCAGTTCTTC | CSVDRGGNEQFF
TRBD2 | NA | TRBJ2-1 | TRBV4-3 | TGCGCCAGCAGCCAAGATCGAGCGGGGGTCGATTTCCTTTACAATGAGCAGTTCTTC | CASSQDRAGVDFLYNEQFF
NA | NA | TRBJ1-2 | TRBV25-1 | TGTGCCAGCAACTCGGGGGAAAGCTACACCTTC | CASNSGESYTF
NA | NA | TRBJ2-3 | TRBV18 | TGTGCCAGCTCAGGGGCCACAGATACGCAGTATTTT | CASSGATDTQYF
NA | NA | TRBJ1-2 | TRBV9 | TGTGCCAGCAGTGCTACCCCTGGAGATGGCTACACCTTC | CASSATPGDGYTF